The present entry profiles one T cell receptor (beta chain) with its context. The antigen is unknown. There are 14 residues in the CDR3. V gave up 10 bases and J gave up 9 bases, with 22 bases separating them. Germline V gives CDR1 ENHRY, CDR2 SYGVKD. This specimen belongs to a study of graft-versus-host responses after intestinal transplantation. The repertoire was sequenced with immunoSEQ multiplex PCR; TCRdb's copy has only in-frame clones and lacks some. The sample contains tens of thousands of clones, roughly 92% of which appear only once. General study findings and limits: Early after transplant, HvG declines were associated with peak levels of circulating GvH clones.

The sequences come from unstimulated CD4+ T cells sorted from spleen or lymph node cells, collected before intestinal transplant. This chain uses TRBV10-3 with TRBJ2-4; no reliable D call. The origin of this receptor is a human donor who received an intestinal transplant. The CDR3, as DNA: TGTGCCACCTTTGCCATGCCGGTCAATATCATTCAGTACTTC. Its protein is CATFAMPVNIIQYF.